This passage covers 6 T cell receptor beta chains from one sample sequenced in a study of OX40 agonist ivuxolimab in advanced cancers. Sequencing used immunoSEQ multiplex PCR; TCRdb keeps in-frame clones, though not all of them. In the table there are around 53,000 clones, 84% of which are singletons. The sequencing here drew on CD4+ or CD8+ T cells sorted from blood, taken in a trial of the OX40 agonist ivuxolimab. These receptors were obtained from an adult with an advanced solid tumor such as melanoma, head and neck, liver or kidney cancer.

The gene calls are TRBV7-2 and TRBJ2-5; 8 nucleotides align to TRBD2. V lost 5 bases to trimming and J lost 3 bases; unmatched junction nucleotides: 14. This CDR3 contains 17 residues. Per germline, CDR1 SGHTA and CDR2 FQGNSA. CDR3 in amino acids: CASSPRGSGANKETQYF. In nucleotides, the CDR3 is TGTGCCAGCAGCCCCCGGGGTAGCGGGGCGAATAAAGAGACCCAGTACTTC.

The chain links TRBV6-5 to TRBJ1-5; D possibly corresponds to TRBD1 (5 bases). This CDR3 region has 14 residues. V was shortened by 2 bases and J by 5 bases, with 10 bases between the two germline ends. Germline V lookup: CDR1 MNHEY, CDR2 SVGAGI. In DNA, the CDR3 is TGTGCCAGCAGTTACGCTCCAGGGTATCAGCCCCAGCATTTT. This sequence encodes CASSYAPGYQPQHF.

The genes are TRBV4-2 and TRBJ2-7; possible D gene TRBD1, 6 bases. V lost 4 bases to trimming and J lost 3 bases, with 7 bases between them. CDR3 length equals 12 residues. The germline V gene encodes CDR1 LGHNA and CDR2 YNFKEQ. The CDR3 loop is CASSPTGYEQYF. The DNA of the CDR3 is TGTGCCAGCAGCCCGACAGGCTACGAGCAGTACTTC.

The chain couples TRBV28 to TRBJ1-1; no reliable D call. Germline V gives CDR1 MDHEN, CDR2 SYDVKM. V gave up 7 bases and J gave up 4 bases, with 16 bases separating them. The CDR3 is 14 residues long. CDR3 bases: TGTGCCAGCACCTTTGGGAGCGGGAGCACTGAAGCTTTCTTT. Amino acid sequence: CASTFGSGSTEAFF.

This clone has a handful of counts. The J gene is TRBJ1-1, the V gene TRBV19, with D unclear. In germline, CDR1 is LNHDA, CDR2 SQIVND (reference sequence). V was shortened by 2 bases and J by 0 bases, with 4 bases between the two germline ends. The CDR3 runs 13 residues. CDR3 bases: TGTGCCAGTAGTATACAGCTGAACACTGAAGCTTTCTTT. Protein product: CASSIQLNTEAFF.

V and J are TRBV6-1 and TRBJ1-6; no clear D gene. Germline CDR1 MNHNS, CDR2 SASEGT. CDR3 size: 14 residues. Trimming shortened V by 6 bases and J by 7 bases, and 13 bases separated the two germline ends. CDR3 sequence: CASSRTYENSPLHF. For the CDR3, the DNA is TGTGCCAGCAGCCGGACGTACGAAAATTCACCCCTCCACTTT.